A single sample gave rise to the 29 T cell receptor beta chains below, sequenced in a study of shared clonotypes between healthy human individuals. The assay was immunoSEQ multiplex PCR, and TCRdb's table has in-frame clones only and misses some. The sample yields about 640,000 clones, roughly 78% seen once. Sequenced sample: memory CD4+ T cells sorted from blood. Specified subset: CD45RA-negative fraction. All receptors come from a woman aged 30 to 39 in good health.

The chain employs TRBV4-1 and TRBJ2-3, with a weak D call TRBD2 (9 bases). The CDR3 contains 17 residues. The V end was cut by 4 bases, the J end by 2 bases, with 19 bases between. In germline, CDR1 is MGHRA, CDR2 YSYEKL. As DNA, the CDR3 is TGCGCCAGCAGCCCCAGGGGGCTAGCGGGAAACACAGATACGCAGTATTTT. This encodes CASSPRGLAGNTDTQYF.

J is TRBJ2-5 and V is TRBV28; D possibly matches TRBD1 or TRBD2 (6 bases each). V was shortened by 11 bases and J by 5 bases, with 18 bases between the two germline ends. CDR3 length: 13 amino acids. Germline V lookup: CDR1 MDHEN, CDR2 SYDVKM. The CDR3 loop is CAWGGGGKETQYF. CDR3 in DNA: TGTGCCTGGGGTGGAGGGGGTAAGGAGACCCAGTACTTC.

The CDR3 nucleotides are TGTGCCAGCAGCCCCCGACAGGAAACCTACGAGCAGTACTTC. This gives the protein CASSPRQETYEQYF. This sequence joins TRBV13 and TRBJ2-7, with a tentative D call TRBD1 (6 bases). V lost 5 bases to trimming and J lost 2 bases, with 13 bases between them. CDR1 PRHDT and CDR2 FYEKMQ come from the germline V gene (reference sequence). The CDR3 is made up of 14 amino acids.

This clone was observed a single time. The chain links TRBV4-1 to TRBJ2-5, with D unclear. The end of the DNA is better explained by TRBJ2-7, so the J call may be wrong. The CDR3 is 14 residues long. Per germline, CDR1 MGHRA and CDR2 YSYEKL. CDR3 loop: CASSQGTGPDEQYF. In DNA form, the CDR3 reads TGCGCCAGCAGCCAAGGCACCGGACCGGACGAGCAGTACTTC.

V is TRBV9 and J is TRBJ2-1; the D gene is possibly TRBD2 (6 bases). CDR3 length: 16 amino acids. CDR1 is SGDLS and CDR2 is YYNGEE in the germline V gene. Trimming stripped 0 bases from V and 3 bases from J, with 13 bases between. CDR3 loop: CASSVGIADFYNEQFF. The DNA for the CDR3 is TGTGCCAGCAGCGTAGGGATAGCGGACTTCTACAATGAGCAGTTCTTC.

The chain links TRBV5-1 to TRBJ2-1; D unclear. The CDR3 extends over 15 amino acids. The V gene's germline CDR1 is SGHRS and CDR2 YFSETQ. Trimming stripped 4 bases from V and 5 bases from J, with 16 bases between. This CDR3 is CASSGHGIRNNEQFF. The CDR3 bases are TGCGCCAGCAGCGGGCATGGGATTAGGAACAATGAGCAGTTCTTC. Using reference TRBV5-1 and TRBJ2-1 for the parts outside the CDR3, the full variable domain is KAGVTQTPRYLIKTRGQQVTLSCSPISGHRSVSWYQQTPGQGLQFLFEYFSETQRNKGNFPGRFSGRQFSNSRSEMNVSTLELGDSALYLCASSGHGIRNNEQFFGPGTRLTVL.

The chain links TRBV2 to TRBJ1-1, with TRBD1 matching over 9 bases. Trimming removed 8 bases from V and 1 base from J; junction bases left unmatched: 5. The CDR3 spans 14 residues. CDR1 and CDR2 (germline): SNHLY, FYNNEI. DNA for the CDR3: TGTGCCAGCGCCCGGGGACAGGGGAACACTGAAGCTTTCTTT. Its protein is CASARGQGNTEAFF.

V usage is TRBV5-1 and J usage is TRBJ2-7; no clear D gene. Germline-derived CDR1 and CDR2 are SGHRS and YFSETQ. The CDR3 sequence is 12 residues long. V gave up 4 bases and J gave up 1 base, with 6 bases separating them. CDR3 loop: CASSTTSYEQYF. As DNA, the CDR3 is TGCGCCAGCAGCACCACGTCCTACGAGCAGTACTTC.

The gene calls are TRBV28 and TRBJ2-7, with 14 bases lining up with TRBD2. CDR1 and CDR2 (germline): MDHEN, SYDVKM. The CDR3 is 20 amino acids. The J segment lost 0 bases and the V segment lost 4 bases, leaving 14 bases of the junction unmatched. CDR3 region: CASSSMLPTSGRESSYEQYF. CDR3 nucleotide sequence: TGTGCCAGCAGTTCAATGCTCCCGACTAGCGGGAGGGAGTCCTCCTACGAGCAGTACTTC. Full variable domain (rest looked up from reference TRBV28 and TRBJ2-7): DVKVTQSSRYLVKRTGEKVFLECVQDMDHENMFWYRQDPGLGLRLIYFSYDVKMKEKGDIPEGYSVSREKKERFSLILESASTNQTSMYLCASSSMLPTSGRESSYEQYFGPGTRLTVT.

The CDR3 reads CASSLKLVPEVEQYF. The CDR3 coding sequence is TGTGCCAGCAGTCTGAAGCTCGTACCGGAGGTGGAGCAGTACTTC. The J gene is TRBJ2-7, the V gene TRBV6-1; TRBD2 is a possible D gene (5 bases). The CDR3 sequence is 15 residues long. The germline V and J ends were trimmed by 5 bases and 7 bases, with 21 bases remaining between them. Looked up from germline, CDR1 is MNHNS and CDR2 is SASEGT.

This clone has only one observation. This chain uses TRBV11-2 with TRBJ1-1, with TRBD1 as a possible D gene (5 bases). The germline V gene has CDR1 SGHAT and CDR2 FQNNGV. This CDR3 is 15 amino acids long. Trimming removed 5 bases from V and 5 bases from J, with 18 bases in between. DNA of the CDR3: TGTGCCAGCAGCCCGACATCGGGGGTTAATACTGAAGCTTTCTTT. Encoded protein: CASSPTSGVNTEAFF.

The chain employs TRBV7-2 and TRBJ2-1; D may be TRBD2 (7 bases). V lost 6 bases, J lost 9 bases, and 18 bases lay in between. Looked up from germline, CDR1 is SGHTA and CDR2 is FQGNSA. CDR3 length equals 14 residues. The CDR3 here is CASRQGGVTIEQFF. As DNA, the CDR3 is TGTGCCAGCAGGCAAGGGGGGGTCACCATTGAGCAGTTCTTC.

V is TRBV11-2 and J is TRBJ2-2, with a possible D match to TRBD1 (6 bases). In germline, CDR1 is SGHAT, CDR2 FQNNGV. V was pared by 3 bases and J by 6 bases, with 11 bases between. This CDR3 is 14 amino acids long. CDR3 sequence (DNA): TGTGCCAGCAGCTTTCGACAGGTGGCCGGGGAGCTGTTTTTT. Protein product: CASSFRQVAGELFF.

This rearrangement joins TRBV5-3 to TRBJ1-2; TRBD1 aligns across 7 bases. TRBV5-3 is reported as an ORF; its role is uncertain. The CDR3 is made up of 15 amino acids. V gave up 2 bases and J gave up 6 bases; unmatched junction bases: 10. The CDR3 nucleotides read TGTGCCAGAAGCTTCAGCAGGGGGAGACAGAATGGCTACACCTTC. Translation: CARSFSRGRQNGYTF.

The chain employs TRBV10-3 and TRBJ2-1; TRBD2 matches at 11 bases. Germline V lookup: CDR1 ENHRY, CDR2 SYGVKD. This CDR3 region has 16 residues. V shed 3 bases, J shed 6 bases, and the junction held 7 bases outside the gene matches. CDR3 DNA sequence: TGTGCCATCAGTGACTCGACTAGCGGGAAGGGCAATGAGCAGTTCTTC. It codes for CAISDSTSGKGNEQFF.

This chain connects TRBV21-1 to TRBJ1-1. TRBV21-1 is a pseudogene segment. The CDR3 has 11 amino acids. The CDR3 protein is CASGGFTEAFF. CDR3 nucleotides: TGTGCCAGCGGGGGTTTCACTGAAGCTTTCTTT.

The gene calls are TRBV30 and TRBJ1-1; a weak D match, TRBD1 (5 bases). The CDR3 contains 13 residues. CDR1 and CDR2 (germline): GTSNPN, SVGIG (reference sequence). The V and J ends lost 2 bases and 1 base respectively, with 8 bases between them. In DNA, the CDR3 is TGTGCCTGGAGTCGCCAGGGGAACACTGAAGCTTTCTTT. Its protein is CAWSRQGNTEAFF.

The rearrangement joins TRBV7-2 to TRBJ2-7, with TRBD1 identical over 8 bases. Trimming removed 5 bases from V and 2 bases from J; junction bases left unmatched: 11. Germline lookup yields CDR1 SGHTA and CDR2 FQGNSA. This CDR3 has 16 residues. CDR3: CASSPQGTGGTYEQYF. DNA for the CDR3: TGTGCCAGCAGCCCCCAGGGGACAGGAGGTACCTACGAGCAGTACTTC.

This sequence joins TRBV18 and TRBJ2-7, with 7 bases identical to TRBD2. The length of the CDR3 is 13 residues. In germline, CDR1 is KGHSH, CDR2 LQKENI. Trimming at V came to 4 bases and at J to 3 bases, leaving 3 bases not matched to a gene. The CDR3 reads CASSLGLNYEQYF. The CDR3 coding sequence is TGTGCCAGCTCACTGGGACTAAACTACGAGCAGTACTTC.

CDR3 coding DNA: TGTGCCAGCAGCACAGCCGGGGAGCTGTTTTTT. It is translated as CASSTAGELFF. V gene TRBV7-6 combines with J gene TRBJ2-2, with D hard to call. From germline, CDR1 is SGHVS and CDR2 FNYEAQ. V shed 5 bases and J shed 6 bases, with 4 bases lying between them. The CDR3 is made up of 11 amino acids.

The rearrangement uses TRBV28 and TRBJ2-7; D is unresolved. Germline CDR1 reads MDHEN; CDR2 reads SYDVKM. Between the trimmed V and J ends, which lost 5 bases and 5 bases, there was a span of 10 bases. CDR3 size: 12 residues. CDR3 in amino acids: CASSLLWDEQYF. DNA of the CDR3: TGTGCCAGCAGTCTCCTCTGGGACGAGCAGTACTTC.

This clone has ten or more counts. This sequence joins TRBV21-1 and TRBJ1-1. TRBV21-1 is designated a pseudogene. This CDR3 has 20 amino acids. The CDR3 here is CASSKNAKTPQEERNTEAFF. CDR3 nucleotides: TGTGCCAGCAGCAAAAACGCAAAAACGCCTCAGGAGGAGCGGAACACTGAAGCTTTCTTT.

The V gene is TRBV28, the J gene TRBJ1-1; D remains unclear. The germline V and J ends were trimmed by 7 bases and 7 bases, with 19 bases remaining between them. The CDR3 is 14 residues long. CDR1 MDHEN and CDR2 SYDVKM come from the germline V gene. The CDR3 here is CASTLRALKYEAFF. In nucleotides, the CDR3 is TGTGCCAGCACCCTCCGGGCACTAAAATATGAAGCTTTCTTT. The full variable domain, completed using reference TRBV28 and TRBJ1-1, is DVKVTQSSRYLVKRTGEKVFLECVQDMDHENMFWYRQDPGLGLRLIYFSYDVKMKEKGDIPEGYSVSREKKERFSLILESASTNQTSMYLCASTLRALKYEAFFGQGTRLTVV.

This clone was counted once. The rearrangement uses TRBV28 and TRBJ2-7; D unclear. Trimming removed 2 bases from V and 2 bases from J, with 13 bases in between. The length of the CDR3 is 15 residues. The germline V gene encodes CDR1 MDHEN and CDR2 SYDVKM. CDR3 amino acids: CASSLSLGPTYEQYF. The CDR3 DNA reads TGTGCCAGCAGTTTAAGTTTAGGGCCAACCTACGAGCAGTACTTC. Full variable domain (remainder filled in from reference TRBV28 and TRBJ2-7): DVKVTQSSRYLVKRTGEKVFLECVQDMDHENMFWYRQDPGLGLRLIYFSYDVKMKEKGDIPEGYSVSREKKERFSLILESASTNQTSMYLCASSLSLGPTYEQYFGPGTRLTVT.

This clone was counted a few times. The genes are TRBV19 and TRBJ1-2; 8 bases are shared with TRBD1. J lost 5 bases, V lost 5 bases, and 7 bases had no gene match. The V gene's germline CDR1 is LNHDA and CDR2 SQIVND (reference sequence). The CDR3 consists of 14 residues. CDR3 nucleotides: TGTGCCAGTAGTGGGCAGGGGGCTGGATATGGCTACACCTTC. Translating it yields CASSGQGAGYGYTF. The complete variable domain, with remaining parts taken from reference TRBV19 and TRBJ1-2, reads DGGITQSPKYLFRKEGQNVTLSCEQNLNHDAMYWYRQDPGQGLRLIYYSQIVNDFQKGDIAEGYSVSREKKESFPLTVTSAQKNPTAFYLCASSGQGAGYGYTFGSGTRLTVV.

This rearrangement joins TRBV28 to TRBJ2-5, with TRBD2 identical over 13 bases. The CDR3 totals 15 residues. Losses at the gene ends were 4 bases for V and 5 bases for J; bases not matched to a gene: 4. Germline CDR1 and CDR2: MDHEN and SYDVKM. The CDR3 DNA follows: TGTGCCAGCAGTTCCCCGGGACTAGCGGGGGAGACCCAGTACTTC. Amino acid sequence: CASSSPGLAGETQYF.

CDR3 nucleotide sequence: TGTGCCAGCTCACCAGACAGGGGTGACCAGCCCCAGCATTTT. The encoded protein is CASSPDRGDQPQHF. The V and J genes are TRBV18 and TRBJ1-5; 8 bases line up with TRBD1. The CDR3 loop spans 14 amino acids. CDR1 and CDR2 (germline): KGHSH, LQKENI. V shed 2 bases and J 7 bases; nucleotides not matched to a gene: 4. The full variable domain, with the rest looked up from reference TRBV18 and TRBJ1-5, is NAGVMQNPRHLVRRRGQEARLRCSPMKGHSHVYWYRQLPEEGLKFMVYLQKENIIDESGMPKERFSAEFPKEGPSILRIQQVVRGDSAAYFCASSPDRGDQPQHFGDGTRLSIL.

This clone was seen a few times. The rearrangement uses TRBV29-1 and TRBJ2-1, with 9 bases matching TRBD1. Germline trimming cut 8 bases from V and 9 bases from J; bases unmatched to any gene: 14. The CDR3 extends over 14 amino acids. Germline V gene sequence: CDR1 SQVTM, CDR2 ANQGSEA. As DNA, the CDR3 is TGCAGCTTCTTACAGGGGGCGCAAGGGGCTGAGCAGTTCTTC. Protein sequence: CSFLQGAQGAEQFF.

The chain combines TRBV15 with TRBJ1-6; weak D call: TRBD1 (6 bases). Looked up from germline, CDR1 is LNHNV and CDR2 is YYDKDF (reference sequence). Trimming took off 2 bases at V and 1 base at J, with 9 bases between the two ends. The CDR3 is 16 residues long. This CDR3 is CATSRTTGSYNSPLHF. CDR3 nucleotide sequence: TGTGCCACCAGCAGAACCACAGGGTCCTATAATTCACCCCTCCACTTT.